This T cell receptor beta chain was found in a study of OX40 agonist ivuxolimab in advanced cancers. At the level of the study: Two patients with cutaneous melanoma and one with hepatocellular carcinoma, three in total, showed partial responses.

This clone came up a few times. Here immunoSEQ multiplex PCR was the method, and the copy in TCRdb shows in-frame clones only, minus some. The top ten hold roughly 15% of the sample, which has about 69,000 clones, over 80% seen once. This sequence originates from an adult with an advanced solid tumor such as melanoma, head and neck, liver or kidney cancer. The sample here was CD4+ or CD8+ T cells sorted from blood, taken in a trial of the OX40 agonist ivuxolimab.

CDR3 protein: CASRSDRRKTQYF. The CDR3 DNA reads TGTGCCAGCAGATCGGACAGGCGGAAGACCCAGTACTTC. The V gene is TRBV6-5, the J gene TRBJ2-5; 7 bases match TRBD1. Germline CDR1 and CDR2: MNHEY and SVGAGI. The CDR3 spans 13 residues. The J segment lost 6 bases and the V segment lost 6 bases, leaving 7 bases of the junction unmatched.